A single sample gave rise to the 19 T cell receptor beta chains below, sequenced in a study of control samples from healthy donors and cancer patients. Produced via immunoSEQ multiplex PCR; TCRdb's table is partial and in-frame only. The profile shows about 130,000 clones, 75% to 95% of them singletons. Source material: blood. Receptors originate from a man aged 40-55 years in good health.

V gene TRBV7-8 combines with J gene TRBJ1-6; D is unresolved. Germline CDR1 SGHVS, CDR2 FQNEAQ. Trimming removed 5 bases from V and 10 bases from J, with 24 bases in between. The CDR3 has 17 amino acids. The CDR3 is CASSVYGTADSRSPLHF. Here the CDR3 DNA reads TGTGCCAGCAGCGTCTATGGAACGGCTGACTCGCGGTCACCCCTCCACTTT.

V usage is TRBV7-8 and J usage is TRBJ2-2, with a weak D call TRBD2 (6 bases). V was clipped by 5 bases and J by 4 bases, with 17 bases between them. This CDR3 region has 16 residues. Germline V lookup: CDR1 SGHVS, CDR2 FQNEAQ. This CDR3 is CASSPSGLEGTGELFF. DNA for the CDR3: TGTGCCAGCAGCCCGAGCGGGCTAGAAGGCACCGGGGAGCTGTTTTTT.

The chain joins TRBV7-9 to TRBJ2-7; TRBD2 agrees at 7 bases. The J segment lost 4 bases and the V segment lost 1 base, leaving 1 base of the junction unmatched. Germline V lookup: CDR1 SEHNR, CDR2 FQNEAQ (reference sequence). The CDR3 extends over 13 amino acids. The CDR3: CASSLVGGYEQYF. The CDR3 bases are TGTGCCAGCAGCTTAGTGGGGGGGTACGAGCAGTACTTC.

The J gene is TRBJ2-7, the V gene TRBV12-3 or TRBV12-4; D may be TRBD1 (6 bases). This CDR3 has 13 amino acids. V was clipped by 5 bases and J by 3 bases, with 11 bases between them. CDR3 nucleotides: TGTGCCAGCAGTCGGGACATTGTCTACGAGCAGTACTTC. As protein: CASSRDIVYEQYF.

The gene calls are TRBV10-1 and TRBJ2-1; 10 bases align to TRBD2. The length of the CDR3 is 13 residues. After removal of 8 bases from V and 5 bases from J, the junction contained 3 bases not matched to a gene. From germline, CDR1 is WNHNN and CDR2 SYGVQD (reference sequence). CDR3: CASAGLADNEQFF. The CDR3 nucleotides are TGCGCCAGCGCCGGACTAGCGGACAATGAGCAGTTCTTC.

This clone was seen only once. V is TRBV5-1 and J is TRBJ2-3, with D maybe TRBD1 (5 bases). Germline V gene data show CDR1 as SGHRS and CDR2 as YFSETQ. The CDR3 extends over 14 amino acids. V shed 0 bases and J shed 4 bases, with 9 bases lying between them. CDR3 region: CASSLAQAADTQYF. CDR3 sequence (DNA): TGCGCCAGCAGCTTGGCACAGGCGGCAGATACGCAGTATTTT. The variable domain in full, completed from reference TRBV5-1 and TRBJ2-3, reads KAGVTQTPRYLIKTRGQQVTLSCSPISGHRSVSWYQQTPGQGLQFLFEYFSETQRNKGNFPGRFSGRQFSNSRSEMNVSTLELGDSALYLCASSLAQAADTQYFGPGTRLTVL.

The rearrangement links TRBV3-1 (or the pseudogene TRBV3-2) to TRBJ1-2; D possibly corresponds to TRBD1 (5 bases). Germline CDR1 is LGHDT and CDR2 is YNNKEL (reference sequence). V lost 2 bases, J lost 4 bases, and 14 bases lay in between. CDR3 length: 15 residues. The CDR3, as DNA: TGTGCCAGCAGCCAATCTAAAGGGACCTCCTATGGCTACACCTTC. It yields the protein CASSQSKGTSYGYTF.

The chain has TRBV19 and TRBJ2-1; tentatively, D is TRBD1 (8 bases). Trimming took 4 bases from V and 7 from J, leaving 14 bases between them. Germline assignment: CDR1 LNHDA and CDR2 SQIVND (reference sequence). The CDR3 is made up of 14 amino acids. CDR3 DNA sequence: TGTGCCAGTAGTACACAGGGGGGGTGGAATGAGCAGTTCTTC. Protein: CASSTQGGWNEQFF.

This chain links TRBV10-1 with TRBJ2-7; possibly TRBD2 for D (5 bases). Germline V lookup: CDR1 WNHNN, CDR2 SYGVQD (reference sequence). V gave up 3 bases and J gave up 5 bases, with 14 bases separating them. This CDR3 comprises 14 residues. The CDR3 sequence: CASSDGRGRDEQYF. CDR3 DNA: TGCGCCAGCAGTGATGGTCGGGGTCGCGACGAGCAGTACTTC.

A note on this clone: An end of the junction differs from the germline gene, which may be a read error. The chain recombines TRBV11-3 with TRBJ2-3, with D maybe TRBD1 (6 bases). This CDR3 has 14 residues. Per germline, CDR1 SGHNT and CDR2 YENEEA. CDR3 protein: CASSFGGRTDTQYF. The DNA for the CDR3 is TGTGCCAGCAGCTTTGGGGGCCGCACGGATACGCAGTATTTT.

V and J are TRBV3-1 (or the pseudogene TRBV3-2) and TRBJ2-1; a possible D gene is TRBD2 (6 bases). This CDR3 contains 12 residues. Trimming cost V 4 bases and J 7 bases, with 8 bases left between them. Germline V gene sequence: CDR1 LGHDT, CDR2 YNNKEL (reference sequence). The CDR3 DNA reads as TGTGCCAGCAGCCTACGGGGGAATGAGCAGTTCTTC. Amino acids: CASSLRGNEQFF.

The rearrangement uses TRBV2 and TRBJ2-6; D uncertain. Germline V CDR1 and CDR2: SNHLY, FYNNEI. The CDR3 length is 14 residues. V was shortened by 4 bases and J by 1 base, with 5 bases between the two germline ends. The CDR3 loop is CASSGFSGANVLTF. The CDR3 DNA is TGTGCCAGCAGTGGGTTTTCTGGGGCCAACGTCCTGACTTTC.

The CDR3 DNA reads TGTGCCAGCGTCGGTCACAGGGGCCGGAATGGTAGACTGTTTTTT. It codes for CASVGHRGRNGRLFF. The chain joins TRBV21-1 to TRBJ1-4; the table's D call, TRBD1, was not checked against the DNA. TRBV21-1 is flagged as a pseudogene. CDR3 length: 15 residues.

The chain carries TRBV5-1 and TRBJ2-7, with D possibly matching TRBD2 (6 bases). The germline V and J ends were trimmed by 0 bases and 0 bases, with 13 bases remaining between them. There are 16 residues in the CDR3. In germline, CDR1 is SGHRS, CDR2 YFSETQ. The CDR3 region is CASSLGSGGSSYEQYF. DNA for the CDR3: TGCGCCAGCAGCTTGGGGAGTGGGGGGAGCTCCTACGAGCAGTACTTC.

In this sample, this clone turned up a few times. The V call is TRBV5-6, the J call TRBJ1-5, with D uncertain. Trimming pared 2 bases from V and 0 bases from J, leaving 0 bases between. Germline V gene lookup returns CDR1 SGHDT and CDR2 YYEEEE. This CDR3 is built from 12 residues. In DNA, the CDR3 is TGTGCCAGCAGCTTTAGCAATCAGCCCCAGCATTTT. This translates into CASSFSNQPQHF.

The chain recombines TRBV3-1 (or the pseudogene TRBV3-2) with TRBJ2-5; 8 bases map to TRBD2. CDR1 is LGHDT and CDR2 is YNNKEL in the germline V gene (reference sequence). Trimming cost V 5 bases and J 5 bases; bases outside gene matches: 7. The CDR3 contains 14 residues. CDR3 region: CASSARGGRETQYF. The CDR3 DNA is TGTGCCAGCAGCGCTCGGGGGGGCCGGGAGACCCAGTACTTC.

This chain connects TRBV14 to TRBJ2-2; D assignment may be TRBD1 or TRBD2 (5 bases each). V gave up 4 bases and J gave up 6 bases, with 15 bases separating them. This CDR3 has 15 residues. The germline V gene encodes CDR1 SGHDN and CDR2 FVKESK. Written as DNA, the CDR3 is TGTGCCAGCAGCCCGGGACGGGCTGTGGCCGGGGAGCTGTTTTTT. Translated, it gives CASSPGRAVAGELFF.

The chain uses TRBV5-5 and TRBJ2-3; D gene ambiguous. Trimming took 3 bases from V and 6 from J, leaving 14 bases between them. Germline loops: CDR1 SGHKS, CDR2 YYEKEE (reference sequence). CDR3 length: 14 residues. The CDR3 DNA reads TGTGCCAGCAGCTACGGGCCCCACGGGGATACGCAGTATTTT. This codes for CASSYGPHGDTQYF.

The gene calls are TRBV9 and TRBJ1-1, with 9 bases aligning to TRBD1. CDR1 SGDLS and CDR2 YYNGEE come from the germline V gene. This CDR3 is built from 16 residues. J lost 5 bases, V lost 0 bases, and 8 bases had no gene match. The CDR3, as DNA: TGTGCCAGCAGCGTAGCGGCGGACAGGGGTAGGACTGAAGCTTTCTTT. Translating it yields CASSVAADRGRTEAFF.